This record covers a single T cell receptor (beta chain). The table came from immunoSEQ multiplex PCR; TCRdb's copy has only in-frame clones and leaves some out. The sample yields 220,000 or so clones, around 83% seen once. The data stem from a study of blood T cell repertoires in COVID-19. Germline V gives CDR1 MNHEY, CDR2 SVGAGI. V lost 0 bases to trimming and J lost 5 bases, with 16 bases between them. The CDR3 consists of 16 residues. The source is a middle-aged woman who had recovered from COVID-19. This rearrangement joins TRBV6-5 to TRBJ2-5; perhaps TRBD1 as D (6 bases). What was sequenced was PBMCs or T cells enriched from blood (not recorded which). CDR3 sequence (DNA): TGTGCCAGCAGTTACTCGACCCGATACCAGGGGGAGACCCAGTACTTC. Its protein is CASSYSTRYQGETQYF.